This is a list of T cell receptor beta chains from one sample in a study of blood T cell repertoires in COVID-19. Clones were read by immunoSEQ multiplex PCR, and TCRdb kept only the in-frame ones, dropping some. The sample yields approximately 50,000 clones, over 85% seen once. The sequenced material came from peripheral blood. Source of these receptors: a woman of 80 years or more with acute or convalescent COVID-19. Both conserved end residues are part of each CDR3. A D gene is named only where the DNA matches it firmly. Where a row states a size, it is once, few, many or the class of an expanded clone; other rows omit it.

>15|TRBV19|few|TRBJ1-6|TRBD1
TGTGCCAGTAGTATAGATACAGGGGTATATTCACCCCTCCACTTT
CASSIDTGVYSPLHF
>13|TRBV3-1/TRBV3-2|-|TRBJ1-6|TRBD1
TGTGCCAGCAGTCGGGACAGTAATTCACCCCTCCACTTT
CASSRDSNSPLHF
>16|TRBV5-4|-|TRBJ2-3|TRBD2
TGTGCCAGCAGCTTGGTTCTAGCGGGGGGCCAGGATACGCAGTATTTT
CASSLVLAGGQDTQYF
>15|TRBV19|-|TRBJ1-5|TRBD1
TGTGCCAGTAGCACCGGGACAGCCCGCAATCAGCCCCAGCATTTT
CASSTGTARNQPQHF
>15|TRBV3-1/TRBV3-2|-|TRBJ2-3|-
TGTGCCAGCAGCCTGACAGGAGACAGCACAGATACGCAGTATTTT
CASSLTGDSTDTQYF
>16|TRBV5-1|-|TRBJ1-6|-
TGCGCCAGCAGCTTTGACAGGACAGATCCAGGGTCACCCCTCCACTTT
CASSFDRTDPGSPLHF
>15|TRBV5-8|-|TRBJ2-3|TRBD2
TGTGCCAGCAGCTTGACGAGCGGGGGCACAGATACGCAGTATTTT
CASSLTSGGTDTQYF
>16|TRBV24-1|-|TRBJ2-1|TRBD2
TGTGCCACCAGTGATTTGTCCGGGGGGGCCTACAATGAGCAGTTCTTC
CATSDLSGGAYNEQFF
>14|TRBV6-5|-|TRBJ1-4|-
TGTGCCAGCAGACCGACAACAACTAATGAAAAACTGTTTTTT
CASRPTTTNEKLFF
>13|TRBV7-9|-|TRBJ1-3|TRBD1
TGTGCCAGCAGTTTGGACAGGGGAAACACCATATATTTT
CASSLDRGNTIYF
>17|TRBV9|-|TRBJ2-2|-
TGTGCCAGCAGCCCTTGGGGTGGGGGGTTGAACACCGGGGAGCTGTTTTTT
CASSPWGGGLNTGELFF
>13|TRBV19|-|TRBJ2-5|-
TGTGCCAGTAGTATCTCCCGCAGGGAGACCCAGTACTTC
CASSISRRETQYF
>13|TRBV6-5|-|TRBJ1-6|-
TGTGCCAGCAGTCGAGACTATAATTCACCCCTCCACTTT
CASSRDYNSPLHF
>13|TRBV4-1|-|TRBJ1-1|-
TGCGCCAGCAGCCAAGATCGGGGCACTGAAGCTTTCTTT
CASSQDRGTEAFF
>14|TRBV29-1|-|TRBJ1-2|-
TGCAGCGTTGAAGATCCGGGGGAGGGTTTTGGCTACACCTTC
CSVEDPGEGFGYTF
>14|TRBV11-3|-|TRBJ2-3|-
TGTGCCAGCAGCTTAGCACAGCCAACAGATACGCAGTATTTT
CASSLAQPTDTQYF
>15|TRBV3-1/TRBV3-2|-|TRBJ1-1|TRBD1
TGTGCCAGCAGCCAATTTCGGGACAGGGTGGCTGAAGCTTTCTTT
CASSQFRDRVAEAFF
>16|TRBV25-1|-|TRBJ1-2|-
TGTGCCAGCAGGGGGATAGGCCCCGGGGGATACTATGGCTACACCTTC
CASRGIGPGGYYGYTF
>14|TRBV19|-|TRBJ1-1|-
TGTGCCAGTAGCCCCCTTATCGGAGGGACTGAAGCTTTCTTT
CASSPLIGGTEAFF
>23|TRBV9|-|TRBJ1-6|TRBD1
TGTGCCAGCAGCGTCATTTTCCGAGGACAGGCGGCTCCCCCCAGCTCCTATAATTCACCCCTCCACTTT
CASSVIFRGQAAPPSSYNSPLHF
>15|TRBV6-1|-|TRBJ1-4|-
TGTGCCAGCAGTGATTCAGGGGAGGGTAATGAAAAACTGTTTTTT
CASSDSGEGNEKLFF
>19|TRBV5-1|-|TRBJ2-5|TRBD2
TGCGCCAGCAGCTTCGGGCTAGCGGGGGACCTGCTAGGCCAAGAGACCCAGTACTTC
CASSFGLAGDLLGQETQYF
>13|TRBV6-5|-|TRBJ2-7|-
TGTGCCAGCAGTTATTCCAGGTCCTACGAGCAGTACTTC
CASSYSRSYEQYF
>14|TRBV6-6|-|TRBJ1-5|-
TGTGCCAGCAGTTACCCGACAGAAGATCAGCCCCAGCATTTT
CASSYPTEDQPQHF
>17|TRBV24-1|-|TRBJ1-5|-
TGTGCCACCAGTGACGCCCGGACAGCTTATAGCAATCAGCCCCAGCATTTT
CATSDARTAYSNQPQHF
>13|TRBV2|-|TRBJ2-1|TRBD2
TGTGCCAGCAGCGCGGGGACTACAGAGATACAGTTCTTC
CASSAGTTEIQFF
>13|TRBV6-5|-|TRBJ1-1|-
TGTGCCAGCACCCTGGCCAGGGACACTGAAGCTTTCTTT
CASTLARDTEAFF